The sequence of this T cell receptor (beta chain) was determined in a study of cytotoxic CD8 clonotypes in ibrutinib-treated CLL. Study-wide context: Of the patients, about twelve were relapsed/refractory, about 15 treatment-naive and under 18 IGHV unmutated.

Study conclusions and caveats: With treatment, public clonotypes, which were uncommon, either contracted or remained stable. At progression, clonality fell back toward baseline after rising at ibrutinib response.

In the case of this clone: Its antigen remains unidentified.

Method: immunoSEQ multiplex PCR; TCRdb's copy keeps in-frame clones and lacks some. The data show 150,000 to 200,000 clones, over 65% seen once. This CDR3 comprises 13 residues. The germline V and J ends were trimmed by 2 bases and 5 bases, with 8 bases remaining between them. Germline CDR1 is SEHNR and CDR2 is FQNEAQ (reference sequence). The rearrangement joins TRBV7-9 to TRBJ2-3; no firm D call. The specimen comprised PBMCs, sampled after 12 months of ibrutinib treatment. The sequence was collected from a human donor with chronic lymphocytic leukemia. CDR3 in DNA: TGTGCCAGCAGCTTACCCCCACAAGATACGCAGTATTTT. It yields the protein CASSLPPQDTQYF.